This TCR beta chain was identified in a study of CD8+ T cells in alopecia areata. This clone appeared a few times. The V and J ends lost 5 bases and 5 bases, in that order; junction bases with no gene match: 11. This CDR3 has 15 residues. Germline values: CDR1 SQVTM, CDR2 ANQGSEA. Treatment specified: oral pan-JAK inhibitor, 5-10 mg twice daily. cDNA serving as the sequencing template came from extracted, reverse transcribed RNA. Only in-frame clones appear in the TCRdb table, and some are missing; sequencing was by immunoSEQ multiplex PCR. The profile shows roughly 73,000 clones, around 30% of them singletons.

The sample here was CD8+ T cells sorted from blood, taken at week 4, from a patient treated with tofacitinib. This TCR came from a human donor with alopecia areata. The chain has TRBV29-1 and TRBJ2-5, with 10 bases that match TRBD1. CDR3 region: CSVPPTTGGVETQYF. The DNA of the CDR3 is TGCAGCGTTCCCCCAACGACAGGGGGCGTGGAGACCCAGTACTTC. Supplemented by reference TRBV29-1 and TRBJ2-5, the full variable domain reads SAVISQKPSRDICQRGTSLTIQCQVDSQVTMMFWYRQQPGQSLTLIATANQGSEATYESGFVIDKFPISRPNLTFSTLTVSNMSPEDSSIYLCSVPPTTGGVETQYFGPGTRLLVL.